What follows are 7 T cell receptor beta chains derived from one specimen sequenced in a study of blood T cell repertoires in COVID-19. Sequenced by immunoSEQ multiplex PCR; TCRdb stores in-frame clones only, minus some. Among 200,000 to 250,000 clones listed, more than 70% were seen once. Sequenced sample: peripheral blood. The receptors originated from an older man with acute or convalescent COVID-19.

The chain recombines TRBV6-5 with TRBJ1-4, with 7 bases that match TRBD1. Trimming cost V 6 bases and J 7 bases; bases outside gene matches: 8. The CDR3 has 14 amino acids. Looked up from germline, CDR1 is MNHEY and CDR2 is SVGAGI. The CDR3 DNA is TGTGCCAGCAGCCAAACCACAGGGGCTGAAAAACTGTTTTTT. It codes for CASSQTTGAEKLFF.

V is TRBV6-5 and J is TRBJ2-3; no clear D gene. V was shortened by 5 bases and J by 5 bases, with 8 bases between the two germline ends. Germline CDR1 and CDR2: MNHEY and SVGAGI. The CDR3 loop spans 12 amino acids. The CDR3: CASSPSLDTQYF. In DNA form, the CDR3 reads TGTGCCAGCAGTCCCAGTCTAGATACGCAGTATTTT.

This chain links TRBV10-2 with TRBJ2-5; possibly TRBD1 for D (6 bases). Between the trimmed V and J ends, which lost 4 bases and 2 bases, there was a span of 14 bases. The germline V gene encodes CDR1 WSHSY and CDR2 SAAADI. This CDR3 is 15 amino acids long. CDR3 amino acids: CASSGFGQGQETQYF. CDR3 nucleotide sequence: TGCGCCAGCAGTGGTTTCGGCCAGGGGCAAGAGACCCAGTACTTC.

The CDR3 nucleotides read TGCAGCGTTAATCGGGGGGCGAGGGAGAACACCTTC. It codes for CSVNRGARENTF. The chain has TRBV29-1 and TRBJ1-2, with D tentatively TRBD1 (6 bases). CDR1 is SQVTM, CDR2 ANQGSEA, per germline. The V and J ends lost 5 bases and 12 bases respectively, with 19 bases between them. The CDR3 runs to 12 residues.

This chain links TRBV7-9 with TRBJ2-5; D ambiguous. V lost 4 bases and J lost 6, with 12 bases in between. Germline V gene data show CDR1 as SEHNR and CDR2 as FQNEAQ (reference sequence). The CDR3 contains 13 residues. The CDR3, as DNA: TGTGCCAGCAGCTCCAACACCACGAAGACCCAGTACTTC. It encodes CASSSNTTKTQYF.

This rearrangement joins TRBV18 to TRBJ1-6; no clear D. The CDR3 spans 13 residues. The V gene lost 1 base and the J gene lost 14 bases, with 12 bases spanning the gap. Germline loops: CDR1 KGHSH, CDR2 LQKENI. CDR3 sequence (DNA): TGTGCCAGCTCACCACGCCCGGCGGAGTCCCTCCACTTT. It is translated as CASSPRPAESLHF.

This chain uses TRBV5-1 with TRBJ1-1; a possible D gene is TRBD1 (5 bases). With 5 bases removed from V and 1 base from J, the gap between germline ends came to 12 bases. This CDR3 region has 14 residues. Per germline, CDR1 SGHRS and CDR2 YFSETQ. DNA of the CDR3: TGCGCCAGCAGTGTGGAGGGACGGAACACTGAAGCTTTCTTT. Protein: CASSVEGRNTEAFF.